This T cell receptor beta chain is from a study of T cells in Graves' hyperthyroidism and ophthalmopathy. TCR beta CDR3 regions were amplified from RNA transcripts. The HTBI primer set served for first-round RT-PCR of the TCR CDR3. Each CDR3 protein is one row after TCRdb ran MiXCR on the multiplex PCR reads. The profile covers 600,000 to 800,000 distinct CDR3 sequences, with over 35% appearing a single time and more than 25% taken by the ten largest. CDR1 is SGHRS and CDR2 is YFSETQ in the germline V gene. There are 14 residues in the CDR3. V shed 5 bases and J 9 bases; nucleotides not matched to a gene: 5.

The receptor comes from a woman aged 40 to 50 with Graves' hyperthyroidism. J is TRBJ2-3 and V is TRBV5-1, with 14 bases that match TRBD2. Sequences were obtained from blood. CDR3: CASRQGLAGETQYF. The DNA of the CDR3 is TGCGCCAGCAGGCAGGGACTAGCGGGGGAGACGCAGTATTTT.